This passage covers 18 T cell receptor beta chains from one sample sequenced in a study of T cell responses to AZD1222 COVID-19 vaccine. Libraries were prepared by immunoSEQ multiplex PCR; TCRdb keeps only in-frame clonotypes and omits some of them. The sample contains 75,000 to 95,000 clones, about 85% of which appear only once. The sequencing used peripheral blood, collected on day 0 of AZD1222 vaccination. The receptor set was obtained from an adult in good health.

The rearrangement joins TRBV6-5 to TRBJ1-1, with 8 bases lining up with TRBD1. This CDR3 region has 14 residues. The germline V gene encodes CDR1 MNHEY and CDR2 SVGAGI. V was clipped by 6 bases and J by 6 bases; unmatched bases: 9. The CDR3 DNA sequence: TGTGCCAGCAGAGTGGACAGGGTGGCCGCTGAAGCTTTCTTT. The encoded protein is CASRVDRVAAEAFF.

The CDR3 loop reads CATSSSGYQETQYF. DNA of the CDR3: TGTGCCACCAGCAGCTCGGGATACCAAGAGACCCAGTACTTC. The V and J genes are TRBV15 and TRBJ2-5, with D possibly matching TRBD2 (5 bases). The V gene lost 3 bases and the J gene lost 0 bases, with 8 bases spanning the gap. This CDR3 spans 14 amino acids. CDR1 and CDR2 (germline): LNHNV, YYDKDF (reference sequence). Full variable domain (remainder filled in from reference TRBV15 and TRBJ2-5): DAMVIQNPRYQVTQFGKPVTLSCSQTLNHNVMYWYQQKSSQAPKLLFHYYDKDFNNEADTPDNFQSRRPNTSFCFLDIRSPGLGDTAMYLCATSSSGYQETQYFGPGTRLLVL.

This clone occurred a few times. V and J are TRBV20-1 and TRBJ2-5; D unresolved. The CDR3 loop spans 10 amino acids. V lost 4 bases to trimming and J lost 4 bases, with 4 bases between them. Germline V lookup: CDR1 DFQATT, CDR2 SNEGSKA (reference sequence). DNA of the CDR3: TGCAGTGCTACAGGAGAGACCCAGTACTTC. Translated, it gives CSATGETQYF.

With respect to this clone: The sample carries other DNA sequences with the same CDR3. This chain uses TRBV14 with TRBJ1-1; D not resolved. V was pared by 2 bases and J by 1 base, with 2 bases between. CDR1 and CDR2 from the germline V gene are SGHDN and FVKESK. The CDR3 runs 12 residues. CDR3 nucleotides: TGTGCCAGCAGCCAATGGAACACTGAAGCTTTCTTT. Translation gives CASSQWNTEAFF.

This rearrangement joins TRBV5-1 to TRBJ2-3; D uncertain. The V end lost 4 bases, the J end lost 0 bases, and 15 bases lay between the germline ends. This CDR3 spans 16 amino acids. CDR1 is SGHRS, CDR2 YFSETQ, per germline. CDR3: CASSPPDLSSTDTQYF. The CDR3 nucleotides are TGCGCCAGCAGCCCGCCCGATCTCTCTAGCACAGATACGCAGTATTTT.

The rearrangement joins TRBV5-6 to TRBJ2-7; possibly TRBD2 for D (6 bases). This CDR3 region has 13 residues. Trimming took off 0 bases at V and 8 bases at J, with 12 bases between the two ends. Germline-derived CDR1 and CDR2 are SGHDT and YYEEEE. CDR3 coding DNA: TGTGCCAGCAGCTTGGGCGGGGCCCCCCAGCAGTACTTC. It encodes CASSLGGAPQQYF.

The chain has TRBV11-2 and TRBJ1-1; the match to TRBD1 covers 8 bases. This CDR3 is built from 19 residues. Germline lookup yields CDR1 SGHAT and CDR2 FQNNGV. V shed 5 bases, J shed 0 bases, and the junction held 17 bases outside the gene matches. The CDR3 DNA reads TGTGCCAGCAGCCGTAGACGGACAGGGAGAGGGCTTCTGAACACTGAAGCTTTCTTT. Translated, it gives CASSRRRTGRGLLNTEAFF.

The CDR3 DNA follows: TGTGCCAGCAGCGTAGGAGGAGCGGGCTCTAGCACAGATACGCAGTATTTT. Its protein is CASSVGGAGSSTDTQYF. This chain joins TRBV9 and TRBJ2-3; tentatively, D is TRBD2 (6 bases). The CDR3 spans 17 residues. Germline V gives CDR1 SGDLS, CDR2 YYNGEE. V lost 0 bases and J lost 0, with 14 bases in between.

Only one count was recorded for this clone. The V and J genes are TRBV10-3 and TRBJ1-6, with 8 bases lining up with TRBD1. CDR3 size: 15 residues. Germline V gives CDR1 ENHRY, CDR2 SYGVKD. V shed 3 bases, J shed 9 bases, and the junction held 7 bases outside the gene matches. The CDR3 region has the DNA TGTGCCATCAGTGACTCGCAGGGGGCGATTTCACCCCTCCACTTT. Translation gives CAISDSQGAISPLHF.

The gene calls are TRBV7-2 and TRBJ1-2, with unresolved D. V was cut by 6 bases and J by 1 base, with 12 bases left in between. CDR1 is SGHTA and CDR2 is FQGNSA in the germline V gene. The CDR3 totals 14 residues. The CDR3 nucleotides are TGTGCCAGCAGTCTTGGCTACAGTAACTATGGCTACACCTTC. Encoded protein: CASSLGYSNYGYTF.

The chain couples TRBV2 to TRBJ2-1; TRBD2 aligns across 11 bases. The J segment lost 6 bases and the V segment lost 5 bases, leaving 3 bases of the junction unmatched. CDR1 and CDR2 from the germline V gene are SNHLY and FYNNEI. The CDR3 length is 14 residues. The CDR3 DNA sequence: TGTGCCAGCAGTAAACTAGCGGGGGCCAATGAGCAGTTCTTC. Protein sequence: CASSKLAGANEQFF.

Only a few counts were recorded for this clone. The gene calls are TRBV11-2 and TRBJ2-5; maybe TRBD2 (5 bases). Trimming shortened V by 5 bases and J by 4 bases, and 20 bases separated the two germline ends. CDR1 and CDR2 (germline): SGHAT, FQNNGV. This CDR3 is 16 amino acids long. In nucleotides, the CDR3 is TGTGCCAGCAGCCACGTACAAGAGGGCTCACGAGAGACCCAGTACTTC. Translation: CASSHVQEGSRETQYF.

This chain connects TRBV4-1 to TRBJ2-1, with unresolved D. The V gene's germline CDR1 is MGHRA and CDR2 YSYEKL. This CDR3 spans 13 amino acids. Trimming left V 1 base short and J 10 bases short, with 11 bases between. The CDR3 DNA reads TGCGCCAGCAGCCAAGGGTCGCTGGGGGAGCAGTTCTTC. It encodes CASSQGSLGEQFF.

The DNA of the CDR3 is TGTGCCAGCAGCTGGACGGGCAAAGAGACCCAGTACTTC. Translated: CASSWTGKETQYF. The J gene is TRBJ2-5, the V gene TRBV7-9; no definite D call. The germline gives CDR1 SEHNR, CDR2 FQNEAQ (reference sequence). Trimming cost V 4 bases and J 3 bases, with 9 bases left between them. The CDR3 consists of 13 residues.

The chain carries TRBV3-1 (or the pseudogene TRBV3-2) and TRBJ2-3; D is undetermined. Between the trimmed V and J ends, which lost 6 bases and 4 bases, there was a span of 14 bases. Germline V gene sequence: CDR1 LGHDT, CDR2 YNNKEL (reference sequence). This CDR3 is built from 14 residues. The CDR3 sequence is CASSPSGSPDTQYF. CDR3 DNA: TGTGCCAGCAGTCCCTCCGGCAGCCCAGATACGCAGTATTTT.

This chain links TRBV10-2 with TRBJ1-1; 9 nucleotides align to TRBD1. Germline assignment: CDR1 WSHSY and CDR2 SAAADI. V dropped 6 bases and J dropped 1; count of bases not matched to a gene: 3. The CDR3 has 14 amino acids. The CDR3 sequence: CASRIQGANTEAFF. The CDR3 DNA reads TGCGCCAGCAGGATACAGGGGGCGAACACTGAAGCTTTCTTT.

The chain uses TRBV4-2 and TRBJ2-7; no firm D call. From germline, CDR1 is LGHNA and CDR2 YNFKEQ. The CDR3 covers 13 residues. The V gene lost 4 bases and the J gene lost 0 bases, with 7 bases spanning the gap. The CDR3 DNA sequence: TGTGCCAGCAGCCCGAGGATCTCCTACGAGCAGTACTTC. This translates into CASSPRISYEQYF.

This clone was seen only once. The rearrangement uses TRBV5-1 and TRBJ2-3; possibly TRBD1 for D (5 bases). The CDR3 is 16 amino acids. CDR1 and CDR2 (germline): SGHRS, YFSETQ. Trimming left V 0 bases short and J 1 base short, with 12 bases between. CDR3 residues: CASSLGPVGGTDTQYF. CDR3 DNA sequence: TGCGCCAGCAGCTTGGGGCCGGTAGGGGGCACAGATACGCAGTATTTT. Supplemented by reference TRBV5-1 and TRBJ2-3, the full variable domain reads KAGVTQTPRYLIKTRGQQVTLSCSPISGHRSVSWYQQTPGQGLQFLFEYFSETQRNKGNFPGRFSGRQFSNSRSEMNVSTLELGDSALYLCASSLGPVGGTDTQYFGPGTRLTVL.